The 25 T cell receptor beta chains given below trace back to one sample, sequenced in a study of T cell responses to AZD1222 COVID-19 vaccine. Sequencing was performed with immunoSEQ multiplex PCR; in TCRdb, only in-frame clones are kept and a portion is missing. This table holds about 94,000 clones, approximately 81% found once. Material: peripheral blood, obtained 28 days after the second AZD1222 dose. The receptors stem from an adult who received the AZD1222 COVID-19 vaccine.

A remark on this clone: The same CDR3 also results from other DNA sequences found in this sample. This sequence joins TRBV28 and TRBJ2-7; D not certain. Germline V CDR1 and CDR2: MDHEN, SYDVKM. The germline V and J ends were trimmed by 2 bases and 2 bases, with 7 bases remaining between them. The CDR3 totals 13 residues. CDR3 nucleotides: TGTGCCAGCAGTTTAGGCACAGCCTACGAGCAGTACTTC. It translates to CASSLGTAYEQYF.

The genes are TRBV21-1 and TRBJ1-1. TRBV21-1 is assigned pseudogene status. CDR3 size: 18 residues. The CDR3 spells CASSKAYLMGGQDTEAFF. CDR3 bases: TGTGCCAGCAGCAAAGCTTATCTAATGGGGGGGCAGGACACTGAAGCTTTCTTT.

This clone has only a few counts. The chain carries TRBV27 and TRBJ2-3, with 8 nucleotides matching TRBD2. Trimming removed 2 bases from V and 1 base from J; junction bases left unmatched: 5. This CDR3 region has 16 residues. Germline V gives CDR1 MNHEY, CDR2 SMNVEV (reference sequence). The CDR3 reads CASSLPGGLRTDTQYF. The CDR3, as DNA: TGTGCCAGCAGTTTACCGGGAGGGCTCCGCACAGATACGCAGTATTTT.

This sequence joins TRBV2 and TRBJ2-5; D gene ambiguous. Germline CDR1 is SNHLY and CDR2 is FYNNEI. Between the trimmed V and J ends, which lost 4 bases and 5 bases, there was a span of 5 bases. CDR3 length: 11 residues. CDR3 bases: TGTGCCAGCAGTGGAGAGGAGACCCAGTACTTC. This gives the protein CASSGEETQYF.

V and J are TRBV15 and TRBJ1-2, with D hard to call. V was shortened by 0 bases and J by 8 bases, with 13 bases between the two germline ends. CDR3 length: 14 residues. Germline lookup yields CDR1 LNHNV and CDR2 YYDKDF (reference sequence). In nucleotides, the CDR3 is TGTGCCACCAGCAGAGATGGATCCCAGACCGGCTACACCTTC. This translates into CATSRDGSQTGYTF.

The chain uses TRBV5-1 and TRBJ2-7, with unresolved D. The CDR3 extends over 12 amino acids. V shed 1 base and J shed 5 bases, with 7 bases lying between them. The germline V gene has CDR1 SGHRS and CDR2 YFSETQ. CDR3 region: CASSLYPDEQYF. CDR3 coding DNA: TGCGCCAGCAGCTTGTATCCCGACGAGCAGTACTTC.

The V and J genes are TRBV19 and TRBJ1-5; D is undetermined. V lost 2 bases to trimming and J lost 0 bases, with 14 bases between them. Looked up from germline, CDR1 is LNHDA and CDR2 is SQIVND (reference sequence). This CDR3 comprises 17 residues. The CDR3 DNA follows: TGTGCCAGTAGTATACAAGGGAGAGGAACTAGCAATCAGCCCCAGCATTTT. Protein product: CASSIQGRGTSNQPQHF. The variable domain in full, with the rest retrieved from reference TRBV19 and TRBJ1-5, is DGGITQSPKYLFRKEGQNVTLSCEQNLNHDAMYWYRQDPGQGLRLIYYSQIVNDFQKGDIAEGYSVSREKKESFPLTVTSAQKNPTAFYLCASSIQGRGTSNQPQHFGDGTRLSIL.

The chain has TRBV18 and TRBJ2-3; the D is unclear. Between the trimmed V and J ends, which lost 3 bases and 6 bases, there was a span of 13 bases. This CDR3 is 14 amino acids long. Per the germline V gene, CDR1 is KGHSH and CDR2 is LQKENI. Here the CDR3 DNA reads TGTGCCAGCTCACCGGGCGTTTCCCCCGATACGCAGTATTTT. Translating gives CASSPGVSPDTQYF. The whole variable domain, remainder taken from reference TRBV18 and TRBJ2-3, is NAGVMQNPRHLVRRRGQEARLRCSPMKGHSHVYWYRQLPEEGLKFMVYLQKENIIDESGMPKERFSAEFPKEGPSILRIQQVVRGDSAAYFCASSPGVSPDTQYFGPGTRLTVL.

The gene calls are TRBV5-1 and TRBJ2-1, with D hard to call. Germline CDR1 SGHRS, CDR2 YFSETQ. Deletions cut 0 bases from V and 6 bases from J, with 4 bases between. The CDR3 is made up of 12 amino acids. CDR3 bases: TGCGCCAGCAGCTTGGCCTTCAATGAGCAGTTCTTC. Its protein product is CASSLAFNEQFF. Together with reference TRBV5-1 and TRBJ2-1, the CDR3 gives the full variable domain: KAGVTQTPRYLIKTRGQQVTLSCSPISGHRSVSWYQQTPGQGLQFLFEYFSETQRNKGNFPGRFSGRQFSNSRSEMNVSTLELGDSALYLCASSLAFNEQFFGPGTRLTVL.

This chain connects TRBV5-1 to TRBJ1-2; 7 positions match TRBD1. The V and J ends lost 0 bases and 7 bases, in that order; junction bases with no gene match: 6. Germline V CDR1 and CDR2: SGHRS, YFSETQ. The CDR3 runs 14 residues. The CDR3 nucleotides are TGCGCCAGCAGCTTGGAAGGACAGGTGTCTGGCTACACCTTC. Translating gives CASSLEGQVSGYTF.

The chain couples TRBV29-1 to TRBJ2-3; D unresolved. V was cut by 0 bases and J by 4 bases, with 8 bases left in between. There are 13 residues in the CDR3. Germline V lookup: CDR1 SQVTM, CDR2 ANQGSEA. CDR3 protein: CSVEEAAPDTQYF. CDR3 DNA: TGCAGCGTTGAAGAGGCCGCACCAGATACGCAGTATTTT.

This sequence joins TRBV29-1 and TRBJ2-1, with TRBD2 as a possible D gene (6 bases). The CDR3 is made up of 15 amino acids. The V end lost 3 bases, the J end lost 0 bases, and 12 bases lay between the germline ends. Per germline, CDR1 SQVTM and CDR2 ANQGSEA. CDR3 sequence reads: CSVDSRGSSYNEQFF. CDR3 nucleotide sequence: TGCAGCGTTGATTCGCGGGGAAGCTCCTACAATGAGCAGTTCTTC.

This rearrangement joins TRBV6-1 to TRBJ1-3, with D possibly being TRBD1 (5 bases). The CDR3 sequence is 14 residues long. Trimming pared 6 bases from V and 8 bases from J, leaving 17 bases between. The germline V gene has CDR1 MNHNS and CDR2 SASEGT. CDR3 sequence: CASSQTARKDTIYF. CDR3 nucleotides: TGTGCCAGCAGCCAGACAGCTAGAAAGGACACCATATATTTT.

The chain recombines TRBV19 with TRBJ1-5; D unclear. Trimming removed 5 bases at V and 0 bases at J, with 8 bases between. This CDR3 has 14 residues. Looked up from germline, CDR1 is LNHDA and CDR2 is SQIVND (reference sequence). The CDR3 nucleotides read TGTGCCAGTAGTGTTCAGTATAGCAATCAGCCCCAGCATTTT. Encoded protein: CASSVQYSNQPQHF.

The rearrangement uses TRBV6-2 or TRBV6-3 and TRBJ2-2, with 12 positions matching TRBD2. The CDR3 covers 18 residues. Germline assignment: CDR1 MNHEY and CDR2 SVGEGT. Trimming at V came to 4 bases and at J to 0 bases, leaving 6 bases not matched to a gene. In DNA, the CDR3 is TGTGCCAGCAGTTTCCTTGGACTAGCGGGATCGAACACCGGGGAGCTGTTTTTT. It yields the protein CASSFLGLAGSNTGELFF.

The rearrangement joins TRBV11-3 to TRBJ2-1; D unclear. V lost 3 bases, J lost 6 bases, and 3 bases lay in between. This CDR3 is 11 amino acids long. Per germline, CDR1 SGHNT and CDR2 YENEEA. The CDR3 coding sequence is TGTGCCAGCAGCTTGGGCAATGAGCAGTTCTTC. This translates into CASSLGNEQFF.

The rearrangement links TRBV5-1 to TRBJ2-7; 7 nucleotides match TRBD1. Germline-derived CDR1 and CDR2 are SGHRS and YFSETQ. This CDR3 has 14 amino acids. V shed 0 bases and J 6 bases; nucleotides not matched to a gene: 6. The CDR3 sequence is CASSLGDRWSEQYF. The CDR3 DNA follows: TGCGCCAGCAGCTTGGGGGACAGATGGAGCGAGCAGTACTTC.

The gene calls are TRBV4-1 and TRBJ2-7; tentative D call: TRBD1 (6 bases). Germline V CDR1 and CDR2: MGHRA, YSYEKL. The V and J ends lost 0 bases and 2 bases respectively, with 14 bases between them. The CDR3 spans 16 residues. For the CDR3, the DNA is TGCGCCAGCAGCCAAGATCCCACAGGGTTGGCCTACGAGCAGTACTTC. As protein: CASSQDPTGLAYEQYF.

The gene calls are TRBV5-6 and TRBJ2-7, with D possibly matching TRBD1 (7 bases). CDR3 length: 15 amino acids. Germline CDR1 and CDR2: SGHDT and YYEEEE. V was trimmed by 3 bases and J by 4 bases, leaving 17 bases between them. The CDR3 DNA sequence: TGTGCCAGCAGCTCTCCCCAGGGGGACTCGTACGAGCAGTACTTC. Translation gives CASSSPQGDSYEQYF. Full variable domain (missing parts from reference TRBV5-6 and TRBJ2-7): DAGVTQSPTHLIKTRGQQVTLRCSPKSGHDTVSWYQQALGQGPQFIFQYYEEEERQRGNFPDRFSGHQFPNYSSELNVNALLLGDSALYLCASSSPQGDSYEQYFGPGTRLTVT.

The chain couples TRBV24-1 to TRBJ2-2; D may be TRBD1 (6 bases). V was pared by 4 bases and J by 10 bases, with 21 bases between. Germline CDR1 is KGHDR and CDR2 is SFDVKD. The CDR3 totals 16 residues. The CDR3 protein is CATSDLVQGKLMELFF. In nucleotides, the CDR3 is TGTGCCACCAGTGACTTAGTACAGGGTAAGCTTATGGAGCTGTTTTTT.

This chain links TRBV19 with TRBJ2-7; 8 nucleotides agree with TRBD1. The V gene end was trimmed by 4 bases and the J gene end by 5 bases; junction bases not matched to a gene: 7. Looked up from germline, CDR1 is LNHDA and CDR2 is SQIVND (reference sequence). The CDR3 length is 14 residues. In DNA, the CDR3 is TGTGCCAGTAGTAACGACAGGGGCATCAACGAGCAGTACTTC. Encoded protein: CASSNDRGINEQYF.

The chain employs TRBV7-8 and TRBJ1-3; 7 positions agree with TRBD1. CDR1 SGHVS and CDR2 FQNEAQ come from the germline V gene. The V gene end was trimmed by 5 bases and the J gene end by 7 bases; junction bases not matched to a gene: 8. This CDR3 has 14 amino acids. The CDR3 DNA reads as TGTGCCAGCAGCCTCCGGGACAGCGATAACACCATATATTTT. As protein: CASSLRDSDNTIYF. Filled out from reference TRBV7-8 and TRBJ1-3, the complete variable domain reads GAGVSQSPRYKVAKRGQDVALRCDPISGHVSLFWYQQALGQGPEFLTYFQNEAQLDKSGLPSDRFFAERPEGSVSTLKIQRTQQEDSAVYLCASSLRDSDNTIYFGEGSWLTVV.

The V call is TRBV24-1, the J call TRBJ2-6; possibly TRBD1 for D (5 bases). Between the trimmed V and J ends, which lost 1 base and 0 bases, there was a span of 15 bases. The CDR3 contains 19 residues. The germline CDR1 and CDR2 sequences are KGHDR and SFDVKD. CDR3 sequence reads: CATSDFVRGPISGANVLTF. For the CDR3, the DNA is TGTGCCACCAGTGATTTTGTTAGGGGTCCTATCTCTGGGGCCAACGTCCTGACTTTC.

V usage is TRBV5-6 and J usage is TRBJ1-2; D may be TRBD1 (6 bases). Germline V lookup: CDR1 SGHDT, CDR2 YYEEEE. Trimming shortened V by 3 bases and J by 4 bases, and 13 bases separated the two germline ends. This CDR3 contains 14 residues. The chain's CDR3 is CASSSPRGLYGYTF. The CDR3 region has the DNA TGTGCCAGCAGCTCACCCAGGGGCCTCTATGGCTACACCTTC.

The chain couples TRBV27 to TRBJ2-7; 13 bases agree with TRBD2. CDR1 MNHEY and CDR2 SMNVEV come from the germline V gene (reference sequence). The CDR3 length is 13 residues. V shed 9 bases and J 3 bases; nucleotides not matched to a gene: 2. CDR3 residues: CASWTSGGYEQYF. The DNA of the CDR3 is TGTGCCAGTTGGACTAGCGGGGGCTACGAGCAGTACTTC.